The T cell receptor (beta chain) under discussion was sequenced for a study of T cell responses to AZD1222 COVID-19 vaccine. About the study: Second doses at about 4 or about 12 weeks were pooled.

The CDR3 has 16 amino acids. Between the trimmed V and J ends, which lost 0 bases and 3 bases, there was a span of 15 bases. Germline lookup yields CDR1 SGHNT and CDR2 YYREEE (reference sequence). Data came from immunoSEQ multiplex PCR; TCRdb stores just in-frame clones and leaves some out. The sample lists some 150,000 clones, over 75% seen once, with about 1.7% in the top ten. Sequenced material: peripheral blood, taken on day 0 of AZD1222 vaccination. This sequence was found in an adult in good health. The V call is TRBV5-4, the J call TRBJ1-2; D ambiguous. The CDR3 here is CASSLGPEVFYYGYTF. The CDR3 DNA follows: TGTGCCAGCAGCTTGGGGCCGGAGGTCTTCTACTATGGCTACACCTTC.